This record concerns one T cell receptor (beta chain) sequence. A much larger clone lies one base from this, so it may be a read error. These data come from a study of T-cell reconstitution after alpha-beta-depleted transplantation in children. The V gene's germline CDR1 is ENHRY and CDR2 SYGVKD. The CDR3 contains 13 residues. Preparation of the TCRbeta library used unique molecular identifiers. TCRdb re-analysed the PCR reads in MiXCR, keeping a single row per CDR3 protein. The data hold hundreds of thousands of distinct CDR3 sequences, with almost 10% observed a single time. The chain employs TRBV10-3 and TRBJ2-7, with TRBD1 matching 9 bases. Material: PBMCs from the stem cell graft donor, obtained from the stem cell graft. The origin of this receptor is a human donor who donated a stem cell graft to a child with SCID. The CDR3 here is CDIRTGESYEQYF. As DNA, the CDR3 is TGTGACATCAGGACAGGGGAGTCCTACGAGCAGTACTTC.